Each of the 13 T cell receptor beta chains below was sequenced from the same sample in a study of blood T cell repertoires in COVID-19. TCRdb's table, derived via immunoSEQ multiplex PCR, lists solely in-frame clones and lacks some. The profile covers 540,000 or so clones, with about 89% appearing a single time and less than 9.5% taken by the ten largest. The sequenced sample consisted of peripheral blood. The source is a woman aged 45-65 years with COVID-19, enrolled during active disease.

The chain is built from TRBV19 and TRBJ1-1, with TRBD1 as a possible D gene (6 bases). The CDR3 runs to 14 residues. CDR1 and CDR2 from the germline V gene are LNHDA and SQIVND (reference sequence). Trimming removed 8 bases from V and 3 bases from J, with 16 bases in between. In DNA form, the CDR3 reads TGTGCCAGTGGCCTCAGGGGAAGGGACACTGAAGCTTTCTTT. It translates to CASGLRGRDTEAFF.

The gene calls are TRBV5-5 and TRBJ2-2; D possibly corresponds to TRBD1 (6 bases). Per the germline V gene, CDR1 is SGHKS and CDR2 is YYEKEE (reference sequence). The CDR3 loop spans 15 amino acids. V was cut by 4 bases and J by 0 bases, with 10 bases left in between. CDR3 in DNA: TGTGCCAGCAGCCCGGGACATACGAACACCGGGGAGCTGTTTTTT. This translates into CASSPGHTNTGELFF. Complete variable domain (other parts from reference TRBV5-5 and TRBJ2-2): DAGVTQSPTHLIKTRGQQVTLRCSPISGHKSVSWYQQVLGQGPQFIFQYYEKEERGRGNFPDRFSARQFPNYSSELNVNALLLGDSALYLCASSPGHTNTGELFFGEGSRLTVL.

The rearrangement links TRBV5-1 to TRBJ2-7, with 9 nucleotides matching TRBD1. Germline CDR1 SGHRS, CDR2 YFSETQ. V shed 3 bases, J shed 1 base, and the junction held 5 bases outside the gene matches. The CDR3 extends over 15 amino acids. This CDR3 reads CASSSQQGASYEQYF. CDR3 bases: TGCGCCAGCAGCTCCCAACAGGGGGCATCCTACGAGCAGTACTTC.

This chain joins TRBV7-9 and TRBJ2-7, with TRBD1 as a possible D gene (6 bases). V was pared by 1 base and J by 2 bases, with 9 bases between. CDR3 size: 14 residues. CDR1 SEHNR and CDR2 FQNEAQ come from the germline V gene (reference sequence). CDR3 sequence reads: CASSLEGGPYEQYF. CDR3 DNA: TGTGCCAGCAGCTTAGAAGGGGGACCCTACGAGCAGTACTTC. The full variable domain, rest sourced from reference TRBV7-9 and TRBJ2-7, is DTGVSQNPRHKITKRGQNVTFRCDPISEHNRLYWYRQTLGQGPEFLTYFQNEAQLEKSRLLSDRFSAERPKGSFSTLEIQRTEQGDSAMYLCASSLEGGPYEQYFGPGTRLTVT.

The V and J genes are TRBV4-1 and TRBJ2-7; 8 bases align to TRBD1. V shed 4 bases and J 0 bases; nucleotides not matched to a gene: 5. Germline values: CDR1 MGHRA, CDR2 YSYEKL. The CDR3 loop spans 15 amino acids. CDR3 DNA sequence: TGCGCCAGCAGCCGTACGACAGGGGACTCCTACGAGCAGTACTTC. Amino acids: CASSRTTGDSYEQYF.

This clone was picked up a small number of times. The V call is TRBV28, the J call TRBJ1-6; 9 bases match TRBD1. Per germline, CDR1 MDHEN and CDR2 SYDVKM. The ends lost 6 bases at V and 9 bases at J; junction bases unmatched: 15. CDR3 length: 17 amino acids. CDR3 in amino acids: CASRTIGGDRVVSPLHF. The CDR3 coding sequence is TGTGCCAGCAGGACTATTGGGGGGGACAGGGTGGTTTCACCCCTCCACTTT. Complete variable domain (other parts from reference TRBV28 and TRBJ1-6): DVKVTQSSRYLVKRTGEKVFLECVQDMDHENMFWYRQDPGLGLRLIYFSYDVKMKEKGDIPEGYSVSREKKERFSLILESASTNQTSMYLCASRTIGGDRVVSPLHFGNGTRLTVT.

This clone appeared a single time. The rearrangement joins TRBV19 to TRBJ1-4, with a possible D match to TRBD1 (5 bases). The V gene lost 5 bases and the J gene lost 7 bases, with 17 bases spanning the gap. The CDR3 sequence is 15 residues long. Germline V CDR1 and CDR2: LNHDA, SQIVND (reference sequence). The CDR3 region has the DNA TGTGCCAGTAGTCTCCGGGACTACGAGGGTGAAAAACTGTTTTTT. It translates to CASSLRDYEGEKLFF. The complete variable domain, with remaining parts taken from reference TRBV19 and TRBJ1-4, reads DGGITQSPKYLFRKEGQNVTLSCEQNLNHDAMYWYRQDPGQGLRLIYYSQIVNDFQKGDIAEGYSVSREKKESFPLTVTSAQKNPTAFYLCASSLRDYEGEKLFFGSGTQLSVL.

V and J are TRBV7-9 and TRBJ1-2; no clear D gene. The CDR3 has 13 amino acids. Trimming removed 1 base at V and 4 bases at J, with 7 bases between. The germline gives CDR1 SEHNR, CDR2 FQNEAQ (reference sequence). DNA for the CDR3: TGTGCCAGCAGCTTAGTAGCCCCCTATGGCTACACCTTC. It codes for CASSLVAPYGYTF.

The chain is built from TRBV5-4 and TRBJ2-2; D remains unclear. Trimming cost V 0 bases and J 2 bases, with 5 bases left between them. The germline gives CDR1 SGHNT, CDR2 YYREEE (reference sequence). This CDR3 comprises 14 residues. CDR3 nucleotide sequence: TGTGCCAGCAGCTTGGACAGCAACACCGGGGAGCTGTTTTTT. Translated, it gives CASSLDSNTGELFF.

V usage is TRBV2 and J usage is TRBJ1-2; maybe TRBD1 (6 bases). Trimming stripped 6 bases from V and 8 bases from J, with 16 bases between. This CDR3 spans 13 amino acids. The germline V gene encodes CDR1 SNHLY and CDR2 FYNNEI. The CDR3 sequence is CASRVGGAVGYTF. DNA of the CDR3: TGTGCCAGCAGGGTTGGGGGGGCCGTGGGCTACACCTTC. The whole variable domain, remainder taken from reference TRBV2 and TRBJ1-2, is EPEVTQTPSHQVTQMGQEVILRCVPISNHLYFYWYRQILGQKVEFLVSFYNNEISEKSEIFDDQFSVERPDGSNFTLKIRSTKLEDSAMYFCASRVGGAVGYTFGSGTRLTVV.

V gene TRBV6-1 combines with J gene TRBJ1-5; TRBD1 aligns across 8 bases. V was clipped by 0 bases and J by 12 bases; unmatched bases: 4. CDR3 length equals 13 residues. Germline lookup yields CDR1 MNHNS and CDR2 SASEGT. The CDR3 DNA is TGTGCCAGCAGTGAAGCGGTGGGACAGGACCAGCATTTT. Translation gives CASSEAVGQDQHF.

This clone was seen once. This chain connects TRBV7-9 to TRBJ2-2; 9 bases map to TRBD1. This CDR3 is 16 amino acids long. Germline V CDR1 and CDR2: SEHNR, FQNEAQ (reference sequence). V was pared by 5 bases and J by 4 bases, with 8 bases of the junction left unmatched. The CDR3 DNA is TGTGCCAGCAGCCCAGGACAGGGGATAGGCACCGGGGAGCTGTTTTTT. Translation: CASSPGQGIGTGELFF.

The chain carries TRBV3-1 (or the pseudogene TRBV3-2) and TRBJ2-1; TRBD2 aligns across 7 bases. Germline CDR1 reads LGHDT; CDR2 reads YNNKEL (reference sequence). The CDR3 is 15 amino acids. The V and J ends lost 5 bases and 2 bases, in that order; junction bases with no gene match: 6. The CDR3 sequence: CASSLGGGPYNEQFF. CDR3 coding DNA: TGTGCCAGCAGCTTAGGCGGGGGACCCTACAATGAGCAGTTCTTC.